The 30 T cell receptor beta chains listed next were all sequenced from one sample in a study of blood T cell repertoires in COVID-19. Sequencing used immunoSEQ multiplex PCR; TCRdb keeps in-frame clones, though not all of them. Found here are some 290,000 clones, roughly nine tenths of them singletons; the top ten hold approximately 12%. Sample: peripheral blood. Source of these receptors: a woman aged 25 to 39 with COVID-19, enrolled during active disease.

The chain links TRBV18 to TRBJ1-2; D is unresolved. The germline gives CDR1 KGHSH, CDR2 LQKENI. The CDR3 is 13 amino acids. V gave up 4 bases and J gave up 3 bases, with 9 bases separating them. CDR3 amino acids: CASSHAEHYGYTF. DNA of the CDR3: TGTGCCAGCTCACACGCGGAGCACTATGGCTACACCTTC.

The V call is TRBV28, the J call TRBJ1-5, with 7 bases lining up with TRBD1. There are 15 residues in the CDR3. The germline CDR1 and CDR2 sequences are MDHEN and SYDVKM. V shed 6 bases and J 4 bases; nucleotides not matched to a gene: 9. The CDR3 protein is CASRPGQTINQPQHF. The CDR3 coding sequence is TGTGCCAGCAGGCCGGGACAGACAATTAATCAGCCCCAGCATTTT.

J is TRBJ2-5 and V is TRBV7-8; 13 bases are a match to TRBD2. Germline V gene lookup returns CDR1 SGHVS and CDR2 FQNEAQ. Unmatched junction bases numbered 14, after V lost 2 bases and J lost 5 bases. The CDR3 covers 19 residues. The CDR3 DNA reads as TGTGCCAGCAGCTTATCGAGGACACGGACTAGCGGGGGCCGGGAGACCCAGTACTTC. This codes for CASSLSRTRTSGGRETQYF.

J is TRBJ2-7 and V is TRBV7-8; no firm D call. The CDR3 has 13 amino acids. V gave up 4 bases and J gave up 2 bases, with 9 bases separating them. The germline V gene encodes CDR1 SGHVS and CDR2 FQNEAQ. In nucleotides, the CDR3 is TGTGCCAGCAGCTCCACGACAACCTACGAGCAGTACTTC. Protein product: CASSSTTTYEQYF.

This clone was seen once. The chain joins TRBV19 to TRBJ1-1; D gene ambiguous. In germline, CDR1 is LNHDA, CDR2 SQIVND (reference sequence). The V gene lost 10 bases and the J gene lost 1 base, with 13 bases spanning the gap. The CDR3 has 13 residues. The DNA for the CDR3 is TGTGCCACCCGACTGTCCTCGAACACTGAAGCTTTCTTT. This sequence encodes CATRLSSNTEAFF.

The V and J genes are TRBV5-1 and TRBJ1-2; D ambiguous. This CDR3 spans 15 amino acids. Germline V gene sequence: CDR1 SGHRS, CDR2 YFSETQ. V lost 1 base to trimming and J lost 1 base, with 11 bases between them. CDR3 nucleotide sequence: TGCGCCAGCAGCTTGATGGGCGACAATAACTATGGCTACACCTTC. It specifies CASSLMGDNNYGYTF.

The chain combines TRBV19 with TRBJ2-7; D not certain. The CDR3 sequence is 12 residues long. V was shortened by 5 bases and J by 5 bases, with 10 bases between the two germline ends. The germline gives CDR1 LNHDA, CDR2 SQIVND (reference sequence). CDR3 in amino acids: CASSEEGNEQYF. DNA of the CDR3: TGTGCCAGTAGTGAGGAAGGTAACGAGCAGTACTTC.

The chain joins TRBV30 to TRBJ2-7; D gene unclear. Trimming stripped 3 bases from V and 1 base from J, with 7 bases between. The CDR3 has 12 amino acids. CDR1 is GTSNPN and CDR2 is SVGIG in the germline V gene (reference sequence). CDR3 DNA sequence: TGTGCCTGGAGCCTTAGTTCCTACGAGCAGTACTTC. Protein product: CAWSLSSYEQYF.

V gene TRBV24-1 combines with J gene TRBJ1-4; D unclear. CDR3 length equals 15 residues. Trimming shortened V by 8 bases and J by 2 bases, and 14 bases separated the two germline ends. Germline lookup yields CDR1 KGHDR and CDR2 SFDVKD. The CDR3 loop is CATIRRGATNEKLFF. The CDR3 DNA reads TGTGCCACCATTCGCCGGGGAGCGACTAATGAAAAACTGTTTTTT.

In its sample, this clone was seen a few times. The chain carries TRBV5-1 and TRBJ2-1, with TRBD2 matching 8 bases. Trimming at V came to 6 bases and at J to 3 bases, leaving 11 bases not matched to a gene. The germline V gene has CDR1 SGHRS and CDR2 YFSETQ. The CDR3 is made up of 16 amino acids. The CDR3 nucleotides are TGCGCCAGCACCGACCCAAGCGGGGGCCACTACAATGAGCAGTTCTTC. Translated: CASTDPSGGHYNEQFF.

The rearrangement joins TRBV27 to TRBJ1-5, with a possible D match to TRBD1 (6 bases). Germline V gene sequence: CDR1 MNHEY, CDR2 SMNVEV (reference sequence). Trimming left V 2 bases short and J 1 base short, with 15 bases between. The CDR3 loop spans 17 amino acids. The CDR3 protein is CASSLARGGDSNQPQHF. The CDR3 region has the DNA TGTGCCAGCAGTTTAGCAAGAGGGGGTGACAGCAATCAGCCCCAGCATTTT.

The chain recombines TRBV5-5 with TRBJ2-7, with D perhaps TRBD1 (5 bases). Trimming removed 0 bases at V and 3 bases at J, with 16 bases between. There are 16 residues in the CDR3. CDR1 is SGHKS and CDR2 is YYEKEE in the germline V gene (reference sequence). CDR3 region: CASSLAGDSLNYEQYF. The CDR3 nucleotides are TGTGCCAGCAGCTTGGCTGGAGACAGCCTTAACTACGAGCAGTACTTC.

The chain links TRBV11-2 to TRBJ2-1, with D possibly TRBD1 on 5 matching bases. V lost 3 bases, J lost 0 bases, and 12 bases lay in between. The CDR3 runs 16 residues. The germline V gene has CDR1 SGHAT and CDR2 FQNNGV. CDR3 DNA sequence: TGTGCCAGCAGCTTGGGGCCCAGCCGCTCCTACAATGAGCAGTTCTTC. Translating gives CASSLGPSRSYNEQFF.

The V call is TRBV6-1, the J call TRBJ2-7; no reliable D call. CDR1 and CDR2 (germline): MNHNS, SASEGT. V dropped 3 bases and J dropped 9 bases, with 18 bases sitting between them. CDR3 length equals 14 residues. CDR3 coding DNA: TGTGCCAGCAGTGAGTTGGCGACACCCATGCGGCAGTACTTC. Translating gives CASSELATPMRQYF.

This chain links TRBV7-9 with TRBJ2-3; D gene unclear. Germline CDR1 SEHNR, CDR2 FQNEAQ (reference sequence). V shed 4 bases and J shed 3 bases, with 5 bases lying between them. The length of the CDR3 is 12 residues. CDR3 DNA: TGTGCCAGCAGCTACACAACAGATACGCAGTATTTT. Translation: CASSYTTDTQYF.

The chain recombines TRBV7-8 with TRBJ2-7, with D possibly matching TRBD2 (6 bases). CDR3 length: 15 residues. Trimming cost V 4 bases and J 0 bases, with 13 bases left between them. From germline, CDR1 is SGHVS and CDR2 FQNEAQ. In nucleotides, the CDR3 is TGTGCCAGCAGCTGGGGGGATTTAAGCTCCTACGAGCAGTACTTC. Encoded protein: CASSWGDLSSYEQYF. Based on the CDR3 plus reference TRBV7-8 and TRBJ2-7, the full variable domain is GAGVSQSPRYKVAKRGQDVALRCDPISGHVSLFWYQQALGQGPEFLTYFQNEAQLDKSGLPSDRFFAERPEGSVSTLKIQRTQQEDSAVYLCASSWGDLSSYEQYFGPGTRLTVT.

This chain links TRBV19 with TRBJ1-2, with D perhaps matching TRBD1 (6 bases). Germline V lookup: CDR1 LNHDA, CDR2 SQIVND (reference sequence). CDR3 length: 15 residues. V gave up 6 bases and J gave up 0 bases, with 14 bases separating them. CDR3 coding DNA: TGTGCCAGTAGCCATACAGGGTTGGCTAACTATGGCTACACCTTC. As protein: CASSHTGLANYGYTF.

The genes are TRBV27 and TRBJ2-1; the D is unclear. Germline assignment: CDR1 MNHEY and CDR2 SMNVEV (reference sequence). Trimming took 1 base from V and 0 from J, leaving 7 bases between them. This CDR3 has 15 residues. CDR3 coding DNA: TGTGCCAGCAGTTTATTGACTTACTCCTACAATGAGCAGTTCTTC. It encodes CASSLLTYSYNEQFF.

This clone was counted once. This sequence joins TRBV5-4 and TRBJ2-1; 9 bases are a match to TRBD2. J gave up 6 bases and V 5 bases, and 9 bases lay outside the gene matches. Germline V gene data show CDR1 as SGHNT and CDR2 as YYREEE (reference sequence). CDR3 length: 15 residues. The CDR3 DNA is TGTGCCAGCAGTCCTGAGCGGGGGGCCGGCAATGAGCAGTTCTTC. Its protein product is CASSPERGAGNEQFF.

V gene TRBV27 combines with J gene TRBJ1-2; 11 bases line up with TRBD1. V shed 6 bases and J 5 bases; nucleotides not matched to a gene: 5. Germline V gives CDR1 MNHEY, CDR2 SMNVEV (reference sequence). This CDR3 is 14 amino acids long. The CDR3 region has the DNA TGTGCCAGCAGCCGGGACAGGGGGTTTTATGGCTACACCTTC. It encodes CASSRDRGFYGYTF.

This clone occurred a few times. The sample has other DNA sequences that encode this CDR3 too. The chain employs TRBV5-6 and TRBJ1-5; D remains ambiguous. The CDR3 has 14 amino acids. Trimming took 1 base from V and 0 from J, leaving 5 bases between them. The germline gives CDR1 SGHDT, CDR2 YYEEEE. CDR3 in amino acids: CASSLYYSNQPQHF. Here the CDR3 DNA reads TGTGCCAGCAGCTTGTACTATAGCAATCAGCCCCAGCATTTT.

The chain is built from TRBV19 and TRBJ2-3; 8 bases are shared with TRBD2. Germline CDR1 LNHDA, CDR2 SQIVND (reference sequence). Trimming at V came to 3 bases and at J to 5 bases, leaving 7 bases not matched to a gene. The CDR3 extends over 15 amino acids. This chain's CDR3 is CASSISGLAGDTQYF. The CDR3 coding sequence is TGTGCCAGTAGTATTTCAGGGCTAGCGGGAGATACGCAGTATTTT.

This clone was counted between two and nine times. CDR3 nucleotide sequence: TGTGCCAGCAGTTTGGGACAGCGCACCGGGGAGCTGTTTTTT. Translated, it gives CASSLGQRTGELFF. The chain has TRBV28 and TRBJ2-2; TRBD1 matches at 7 bases. This CDR3 comprises 14 residues. J was trimmed by 4 bases and V by 3 bases; bases with no gene match: 2. The germline CDR1 and CDR2 sequences are MDHEN and SYDVKM.

The chain is built from TRBV5-6 and TRBJ2-5; 13 bases are shared with TRBD2. Germline assignment: CDR1 SGHDT and CDR2 YYEEEE. The CDR3 is 17 residues long. V was clipped by 4 bases and J by 7 bases; unmatched bases: 13. This CDR3 reads CASSPGLAGFPGGTQYF. Here the CDR3 DNA reads TGTGCCAGCAGCCCGGGACTAGCGGGGTTCCCCGGTGGGACCCAGTACTTC. The variable domain in full, with the rest retrieved from reference TRBV5-6 and TRBJ2-5, is DAGVTQSPTHLIKTRGQQVTLRCSPKSGHDTVSWYQQALGQGPQFIFQYYEEEERQRGNFPDRFSGHQFPNYSSELNVNALLLGDSALYLCASSPGLAGFPGGTQYFGPGTRLLVL.

This chain links TRBV27 with TRBJ2-1, with 7 bases matching TRBD2. Germline-derived CDR1 and CDR2 are MNHEY and SMNVEV (reference sequence). Trimming removed 0 bases from V and 1 base from J; junction bases left unmatched: 3. CDR3 length equals 16 residues. The CDR3 bases are TGTGCCAGCAGTTTATCAGGGCGGGGGTCCTACAATGAGCAGTTCTTC. It encodes CASSLSGRGSYNEQFF.

This chain links TRBV5-1 with TRBJ2-2; D gene ambiguous. The CDR3 is 12 residues long. In germline, CDR1 is SGHRS, CDR2 YFSETQ. V lost 4 bases to trimming and J lost 5 bases, with 6 bases between them. The DNA of the CDR3 is TGCGCCAGCAGCCCGTTGACCGGGGAGCTGTTTTTT. As protein: CASSPLTGELFF. The entire variable domain, with the rest obtained from reference TRBV5-1 and TRBJ2-2, is as follows: KAGVTQTPRYLIKTRGQQVTLSCSPISGHRSVSWYQQTPGQGLQFLFEYFSETQRNKGNFPGRFSGRQFSNSRSEMNVSTLELGDSALYLCASSPLTGELFFGEGSRLTVL.

The chain uses TRBV7-2 and TRBJ1-2; the match to TRBD1 covers 9 bases. This CDR3 is 15 amino acids long. V trimming: 5 bases; J trimming: 4 bases; junction bases outside the gene matches: 8. From germline, CDR1 is SGHTA and CDR2 FQGNSA. CDR3 bases: TGTGCCAGCAGCGCCCGGGACAGGGCTAGCTATGGCTACACCTTC. Protein sequence: CASSARDRASYGYTF.

The chain uses TRBV4-1 and TRBJ1-1; D possibly corresponds to TRBD1 (6 bases). CDR1 is MGHRA, CDR2 YSYEKL, per germline. The CDR3 totals 15 residues. Trimming took 1 base from V and 5 from J, leaving 14 bases between them. The CDR3: CASSQARGGRTEAFF. The CDR3, as DNA: TGCGCCAGCAGCCAAGCACGAGGGGGTCGGACTGAAGCTTTCTTT.

With respect to this clone: Different DNA sequences within this sample yield the same CDR3. CDR3 coding DNA: TGTGCCAGCAGTAGACAGGGTAGCTACGAGCAGTACTTC. Its protein product is CASSRQGSYEQYF. The chain recombines TRBV6-5 with TRBJ2-7; TRBD1 aligns across 7 bases. The length of the CDR3 is 13 residues. The J segment lost 3 bases and the V segment lost 5 bases, leaving 4 bases of the junction unmatched. Looked up from germline, CDR1 is MNHEY and CDR2 is SVGAGI.

The chain combines TRBV5-6 with TRBJ1-2; D is perhaps TRBD1 (6 bases). Looked up from germline, CDR1 is SGHDT and CDR2 is YYEEEE. There are 13 residues in the CDR3. Trimming took off 3 bases at V and 5 bases at J, with 11 bases between the two ends. CDR3 sequence (DNA): TGTGCCAGCAGCTCACAGGGTCTGTATGGCTACACCTTC. It yields the protein CASSSQGLYGYTF. Full variable domain (remainder filled in from reference TRBV5-6 and TRBJ1-2): DAGVTQSPTHLIKTRGQQVTLRCSPKSGHDTVSWYQQALGQGPQFIFQYYEEEERQRGNFPDRFSGHQFPNYSSELNVNALLLGDSALYLCASSSQGLYGYTFGSGTRLTVV.